A selection of T cell receptor beta chains follows, all from one sample in a study of beta chain features in type 1 diabetes. Sequencing used immunoSEQ multiplex PCR; TCRdb keeps in-frame clones, though not all of them. The table shows hundreds of thousands of clones, with over 11% occurring only once. Sequencing was done on a sample of naive CD4+ T cells from blood. The receptors were gathered from a man aged 18 to 30 with type 1 diabetes. Both conserved end residues are part of each CDR3. The order of the fields is clone size, D gene, CDR3 length, J gene, V gene, CDR3 protein, CDR3 DNA. A D gene is named only where the DNA matches it firmly. A row's size may be missing; if present it is once, few, many or a size class.

.,.,15,TRBJ1-5,TRBV28,CASSTPATGNQPQHF,TGTGCCAGCAGCACCCCCGCAACAGGGAATCAGCCCCAGCATTTT
.,TRBD1,15,TRBJ2-7,TRBV6-6,CASSPGTGLSYEQYF,TGTGCCAGCAGCCCCGGGACAGGACTCTCCTACGAGCAGTACTTC
few,TRBD1,15,TRBJ2-1,TRBV9,CASSVDRGLYNEQFF,TGTGCCAGCAGCGTAGACAGGGGCCTTTACAATGAGCAGTTCTTC
few,.,14,TRBJ2-2,TRBV27,CASSFPSNTGELFF,TGTGCCAGCAGTTTCCCTTCGAACACCGGGGAGCTGTTTTTT
.,.,15,TRBJ1-3,TRBV7-9,CASSFAGSSGNTIYF,TGTGCCAGCAGCTTTGCCGGGTCCTCTGGAAACACCATATATTTT
few,.,14,TRBJ1-1,TRBV10-3,CAISGRDTGTEAFF,TGTGCCATCAGTGGCCGGGACACTGGCACTGAAGCTTTCTTT
.,.,13,TRBJ1-2,TRBV6-1,CASSTREGGGYTF,TGTGCCAGCAGTACACGGGAAGGAGGAGGCTACACCTTC
few,.,15,TRBJ1-1,TRBV18,CASSPPTGAWTEAFF,TGTGCCAGCTCACCACCGACCGGGGCTTGGACTGAAGCTTTCTTT
few,.,14,TRBJ2-7,TRBV28,CASSSGADSYEQYF,TGTGCCAGCAGTTCGGGGGCAGATTCCTACGAGCAGTACTTC
few,.,15,TRBJ1-6,TRBV7-6,CASSLSQIGRSPLHF,TGTGCCAGCAGCTTATCCCAGATAGGGAGGTCACCCCTCCACTTT
.,.,13,TRBJ2-5,TRBV28,CASRRQGPETQYF,TGTGCCAGCAGGAGGCAGGGGCCAGAGACCCAGTACTTC
few,TRBD1,15,TRBJ1-4,TRBV4-3,CASSQARTGYEKLFF,TGCGCCAGCAGCCAAGCGCGGACAGGGTACGAAAAACTGTTTTTT
once,TRBD2,16,TRBJ2-7,TRBV2,CASKNEGLAGEVEQYF,TGTGCCAGCAAAAACGAAGGACTAGCGGGAGAAGTCGAGCAGTACTTC
few,TRBD1,15,TRBJ2-1,TRBV10-1,CASSESRDRGNEQFF,TGCGCCAGCAGTGAGTCCAGGGACAGGGGAAATGAGCAGTTCTTC
few,.,14,TRBJ1-2,TRBV11-2,CASRGPGGIRGYTF,TGTGCCAGCCGCGGGCCGGGGGGCATTCGGGGCTACACCTTC
.,.,14,TRBJ2-1,TRBV30,CAWSLGGSYNEQFF,TGTGCCTGGAGTTTGGGGGGCTCCTACAATGAGCAGTTCTTC
.,.,11,TRBJ2-7,TRBV20-1,CSAGRPREQYF,TGCAGTGCTGGTAGACCAAGGGAGCAGTACTTC
few,.,13,TRBJ2-5,TRBV5-1,CASSLGIQETQYF,TGCGCCAGCAGCTTGGGTATCCAAGAGACCCAGTACTTC
.,.,14,TRBJ1-1,TRBV25-1,CASSDSHENTEAFF,TGTGCCAGCAGTGACTCACACGAGAACACTGAAGCTTTCTTT
.,.,16,TRBJ1-2,TRBV6-5,CASSYSGSTIGNGYTF,TGTGCCAGCAGTTACTCCGGCAGTACCATCGGTAATGGCTACACCTTC
.,TRBD1,14,TRBJ1-4,TRBV19,CASSPRTGGEKLFF,TGTGCCAGTAGTCCTCGGACAGGGGGTGAAAAACTGTTTTTT
.,.,13,TRBJ2-1,TRBV7-9,CASSLPDYNEQFF,TGTGCCAGCAGCTTACCGGACTACAATGAGCAGTTCTTC
few,.,16,TRBJ1-4,TRBV9,CASSASPGRGNEKLFF,TGTGCCAGCAGCGCGAGCCCGGGACGGGGTAATGAAAAACTGTTTTTT
.,.,14,TRBJ2-1,TRBV18,CASSIRTSYNEQFF,TGTGCCAGCTCAATTAGAACCTCCTACAATGAGCAGTTCTTC
.,TRBD1,16,TRBJ1-1,TRBV5-6,CASSTRGRGRGVEAFF,TGTGCCAGCAGCACCCGAGGAAGGGGGCGCGGTGTTGAAGCTTTCTTT
.,.,13,TRBJ1-4,TRBV9,CASSPTRNEKLFF,TGTGCCAGCAGCCCGACAAGGAATGAAAAACTGTTTTTT
.,.,14,TRBJ2-1,TRBV7-2,CASSPPSGYNEQFF,TGTGCCAGCAGCCCCCCAAGCGGATACAATGAGCAGTTCTTC
few,TRBD2,15,TRBJ2-5,TRBV30,CAWSGLAGWQETQYF,TGTGCCTGGAGCGGACTAGCGGGATGGCAAGAGACCCAGTACTTC
.,TRBD1,14,TRBJ1-1,TRBV5-1,CASSSGTANTEAFF,TGCGCCAGCAGCTCCGGGACAGCGAACACTGAAGCTTTCTTT
few,TRBD2,15,TRBJ2-1,TRBV19,CATGGLAGGSTEQFF,TGTGCCACCGGCGGACTAGCGGGAGGATCTACCGAGCAGTTCTTC
.,.,14,TRBJ1-1,TRBV7-3,CASSLMQDSLEAFF,TGTGCCAGCAGCTTAATGCAGGACAGTCTTGAAGCTTTCTTT
few,TRBD2,14,TRBJ2-5,TRBV29-1,CSVEDNTGGETQYF,TGCAGCGTTGAAGATAATACGGGGGGGGAGACCCAGTACTTC
few,.,16,TRBJ2-7,TRBV2,CASITLGASGAYEQYF,TGTGCCAGCATCACCCTGGGGGCTAGCGGAGCCTACGAGCAGTACTTC
.,TRBD2,15,TRBJ2-1,TRBV6-1,CASTIGLAGNNEQFF,TGTGCCAGCACCATAGGACTAGCGGGGAACAATGAGCAGTTCTTC
.,.,14,TRBJ2-5,TRBV18,CASSPPDTRETQYF,TGTGCCAGCTCACCTCCAGACACTCGAGAGACCCAGTACTTC
.,.,13,TRBJ2-7,TRBV29-1,CSVEGGRRYEQYF,TGCAGCGTTGAAGGGGGGAGACGCTACGAGCAGTACTTC
few,.,12,TRBJ1-2,TRBV11-2,CASSLEGVGYTF,TGTGCCAGCAGCTTAGAAGGGGTCGGCTACACCTTC
few,.,15,TRBJ2-5,TRBV7-2,CASRVGVPYQETQYF,TGTGCCAGCAGGGTCGGGGTCCCTTACCAAGAGACCCAGTACTTC
.,.,14,TRBJ2-3,TRBV7-2,CASSLAGLTDTQYF,TGTGCCAGCAGCTTAGCGGGCCTCACAGATACGCAGTATTTT
.,.,14,TRBJ2-7,TRBV30,CAWSALQGSYEQYF,TGTGCCTGGAGTGCCTTACAGGGCTCCTACGAGCAGTACTTC
.,TRBD1,18,TRBJ2-1,TRBV7-2,CASSLAHRGGISYNEQFF,TGTGCCAGCAGCTTAGCGCACAGGGGCGGAATTTCCTACAATGAGCAGTTCTTC
.,.,14,TRBJ2-7,TRBV6-5,CASSPHAATYEQYF,TGTGCCAGCAGCCCCCATGCGGCGACCTACGAGCAGTACTTC
few,.,13,TRBJ2-7,TRBV27,CASTYLQGREQYF,TGTGCCAGCACCTACCTACAGGGCCGCGAGCAGTACTTC
few,TRBD2,13,TRBJ2-1,TRBV11-1,CASSDSGRAEQFF,TGTGCCAGCAGCGATAGCGGGAGGGCTGAGCAGTTCTTC
.,.,14,TRBJ1-4,TRBV6-5,CASSRQLVNEKLFF,TGTGCCAGCAGCCGCCAACTGGTAAATGAAAAACTGTTTTTT
.,.,12,TRBJ1-2,TRBV30,CAWFVLRDGYTF,TGTGCCTGGTTCGTCCTCCGGGATGGCTACACCTTC
.,TRBD2,16,TRBJ2-7,TRBV4-1,CASSLGTSGRGYEQYF,TGCGCCAGCAGCCTAGGGACTAGCGGGAGGGGGTACGAGCAGTACTTC
.,TRBD1,14,TRBJ1-2,TRBV2,CASSVGGPLYGYTF,TGTGCCAGCAGTGTAGGGGGCCCGCTCTATGGCTACACCTTC
few,TRBD1,15,TRBJ2-2,TRBV7-2,CASRLRTGPTGELFF,TGTGCCAGCAGACTACGGACAGGGCCCACCGGGGAGCTGTTTTTT
.,.,14,TRBJ2-3,TRBV27,CASSRLSSTDTQYF,TGTGCCAGCAGCCGGCTCTCTAGCACAGATACGCAGTATTTT
few,TRBD2,11,TRBJ2-5,TRBV7-2,CASTPGRAQYF,TGTGCCAGCACCCCAGGGAGGGCCCAGTACTTC
few,.,12,TRBJ2-7,TRBV7-2,CASSPYRVEQYF,TGTGCCAGCAGCCCCTACAGGGTCGAGCAGTACTTC
.,TRBD1,15,TRBJ1-5,TRBV9,CASSVQGGRNQPQHF,TGTGCCAGCAGCGTACAAGGGGGCCGCAATCAGCCCCAGCATTTT
.,.,13,TRBJ2-5,TRBV18,CASSPGQEETQYF,TGTGCCAGCTCACCTGGGCAAGAAGAGACCCAGTACTTC
.,.,14,TRBJ2-2,TRBV5-6,CASSLYGGTGELFF,TGTGCCAGCAGCTTGTATGGGGGCACCGGGGAGCTGTTTTTT
few,.,12,TRBJ2-1,TRBV30,CAWGTDLNEQFF,TGTGCCTGGGGAACAGATTTGAATGAGCAGTTCTTC
few,TRBD2,15,TRBJ2-7,TRBV7-3,CASSPRLAGETEQYF,TGTGCCAGCAGCCCGAGACTAGCGGGGGAGACAGAACAGTACTTC